Below, 30 T cell receptor beta chains from the same sample are listed, as sequenced in a study of beta chain features in type 1 diabetes. Study findings and constraints: Moderately but significantly shorter TCRB CDR3s were found in Type 1 diabetes patients in all four CD4+ subsets.

No cognate antigen is known for these TCRs. The entirety of the isolated RNA underwent reverse transcription, so expressed TCRB transcripts were sequenced. The protocol was immunoSEQ multiplex PCR, while the TCRdb copy is restricted to in-frame clones and leaves out a portion. The table includes hundreds of thousands of clones, about a tenth detected once. Sequenced material: naive CD4+ T cells from blood. All receptors derive from a man younger than 40 with type 1 diabetes.

This clone was seen more than once but under ten times. V and J are TRBV5-1 and TRBJ2-3; D perhaps matches TRBD1 (6 bases). This CDR3 spans 15 amino acids. The germline V and J ends were trimmed by 8 bases and 1 base, with 17 bases remaining between them. In germline, CDR1 is SGHRS, CDR2 YFSETQ. CDR3 DNA sequence: TGCGCCAGTTCTATGGGGGCCGCTGGCACAGATACGCAGTATTTT. Translation gives CASSMGAAGTDTQYF.

The chain carries TRBV18 and TRBJ1-1; D not resolved. CDR1 is KGHSH, CDR2 LQKENI, per germline. The CDR3 extends over 11 amino acids. V was cut by 8 bases and J by 7 bases, with 11 bases left in between. CDR3 nucleotides: TGTGCCAGCAATCAAGCAGGTGAAGCTTTCTTT. Translating gives CASNQAGEAFF.

The chain carries TRBV5-1 and TRBJ2-3, with D possibly being TRBD1 (5 bases). V gave up 0 bases and J gave up 3 bases, with 8 bases separating them. Per the germline V gene, CDR1 is SGHRS and CDR2 is YFSETQ. The CDR3 sequence is 14 residues long. Here the CDR3 DNA reads TGCGCCAGCAGCTTGGGACAGAGGACAGATACGCAGTATTTT. Protein: CASSLGQRTDTQYF.

This clone was detected a few times. The genes are TRBV9 and TRBJ2-6; maybe TRBD2 (6 bases). The CDR3 loop spans 20 amino acids. CDR1 and CDR2 (germline): SGDLS, YYNGEE. Trimming stripped 0 bases from V and 0 bases from J, with 19 bases between. The CDR3 is CASSVVSMRDGVSGANVLTF. The CDR3 DNA reads as TGTGCCAGCAGCGTAGTCTCTATGCGGGACGGAGTCTCTGGGGCCAACGTCCTGACTTTC.

This clone has only a few counts. The V gene is TRBV13, the J gene TRBJ2-7; D possibly corresponds to TRBD2 (7 bases). The CDR3 is 15 amino acids. Trimming removed 4 bases at V and 7 bases at J, with 20 bases between. Germline CDR1 PRHDT, CDR2 FYEKMQ (reference sequence). For the CDR3, the DNA is TGTGCCAGCAGCTCCTTGGGGGCGGGGGAGCGTGAGCAGTACTTC. This translates into CASSSLGAGEREQYF.

The chain has TRBV28 and TRBJ2-7, with D maybe TRBD1 (5 bases). Germline CDR1 MDHEN, CDR2 SYDVKM. Trimming took off 8 bases at V and 4 bases at J, with 15 bases between the two ends. The CDR3 loop spans 13 amino acids. CDR3 DNA: TGTGCCAGCGCCCTGCAGGGTGGGTACGAGCAGTACTTC. Protein sequence: CASALQGGYEQYF.

This clone was seen only a few times. The chain employs TRBV9 and TRBJ2-1, with 9 nucleotides matching TRBD1. The ends lost 4 bases at V and 4 bases at J; junction bases unmatched: 6. Germline assignment: CDR1 SGDLS and CDR2 YYNGEE. The CDR3 has 15 amino acids. This CDR3 reads CASSPGDRAYNEQFF. For the CDR3, the DNA is TGTGCCAGCAGCCCGGGGGACAGGGCTTACAATGAGCAGTTCTTC.

This clone was counted between two and nine times. This rearrangement joins TRBV4-3 to TRBJ2-5, with 9 bases identical to TRBD2. Per the germline V gene, CDR1 is LGHNA and CDR2 is YSLEER. The V segment lost 1 base and the J segment 4 bases; nucleotides outside the gene matches: 7. CDR3 length equals 16 residues. The CDR3 reads CASSQVWGLAPETQYF. The DNA for the CDR3 is TGCGCCAGCAGCCAAGTTTGGGGACTAGCCCCAGAGACCCAGTACTTC.

This clone has only a few counts. This chain links TRBV5-4 with TRBJ2-7, with 12 bases lining up with TRBD2. The CDR3 extends over 15 amino acids. The germline V gene encodes CDR1 SGHNT and CDR2 YYREEE (reference sequence). V lost 4 bases and J lost 5; bases outside the gene matches: 7. Here the CDR3 DNA reads TGTGCCAGCAGCCAAAGACTAGCGGGGGTCGACGAGCAGTACTTC. This sequence encodes CASSQRLAGVDEQYF.

This clone has just a few counts. The sample contains more than one DNA sequence encoding this CDR3. J is TRBJ1-1 and V is TRBV18, with 8 bases that match TRBD1. The V segment lost 0 bases and the J segment 5 bases; nucleotides outside the gene matches: 8. The CDR3 runs 16 residues. CDR1 is KGHSH and CDR2 is LQKENI in the germline V gene. CDR3 nucleotide sequence: TGTGCCAGCTCACCACCTTCAGGGGGCGGAGGAACTGAAGCTTTCTTT. Protein: CASSPPSGGGGTEAFF.

The chain has TRBV5-1 and TRBJ2-5; 12 nucleotides align to TRBD2. There are 16 residues in the CDR3. With 3 bases clipped from V and 3 bases from J, the junction kept 6 bases outside the gene matches. Germline lookup yields CDR1 SGHRS and CDR2 YFSETQ. The CDR3 reads CASSSTSGGVKETQYF. The CDR3 coding sequence is TGCGCCAGCAGCTCGACTAGCGGGGGAGTAAAAGAGACCCAGTACTTC.

This chain uses TRBV18 with TRBJ2-5; 7 positions match TRBD1. The trim removed 5 bases at V and 6 bases at J, leaving 6 bases unmatched. The germline gives CDR1 KGHSH, CDR2 LQKENI. This CDR3 region has 13 residues. The CDR3 DNA is TGTGCCAGCTCAGCCGACAGGGCTAAGACCCAGTACTTC. It codes for CASSADRAKTQYF.

This clone has only a few counts. CDR3 coding DNA: TGTGCCTGGAGTTGGGCAGGGGGTACCGGGGAGCTGTTTTTT. It translates to CAWSWAGGTGELFF. V and J are TRBV30 and TRBJ2-2; TRBD1 matches at 7 bases. V gave up 2 bases and J gave up 5 bases; unmatched junction bases: 5. This CDR3 spans 14 amino acids. Looked up from germline, CDR1 is GTSNPN and CDR2 is SVGIG (reference sequence).

Turning to this clone: The sample carries other DNA sequences with the same CDR3. The chain combines TRBV7-2 with TRBJ2-3; D perhaps matches TRBD2 (6 bases). The CDR3 covers 15 residues. Germline CDR1 SGHTA, CDR2 FQGNSA. V lost 1 base to trimming and J lost 1 base, with 9 bases between them. The CDR3 nucleotides read TGTGCCAGCAGCTTAGACTCGGGGGGCACAGATACGCAGTATTTT. Translated, it gives CASSLDSGGTDTQYF.

This clone occurred a few times. The chain uses TRBV28 and TRBJ1-5, with unresolved D. Germline V lookup: CDR1 MDHEN, CDR2 SYDVKM. The CDR3 covers 13 residues. Between the trimmed V and J ends, which lost 11 bases and 5 bases, there was a span of 16 bases. Written as DNA, the CDR3 is TGTGCCGCTACTAGAGGGCCGTATCAGCCCCAGCATTTT. Its translation: CAATRGPYQPQHF.

This clone was seen a handful of times. The chain uses TRBV7-9 and TRBJ2-7; perhaps TRBD2 as D (6 bases). V lost 1 base, J lost 6 bases, and 16 bases lay in between. Germline-derived CDR1 and CDR2 are SEHNR and FQNEAQ (reference sequence). The CDR3 contains 15 residues. CDR3 protein: CASSLGAGLGGEQYF. CDR3 DNA: TGTGCCAGCAGCTTAGGTGCGGGGCTGGGAGGCGAGCAGTACTTC.

This clone was detected a few times. The CDR3 coding sequence is TGTGCCATCAAAGACGGGACAGGGGCCTACGAGCAGTACTTC. It yields the protein CAIKDGTGAYEQYF. This chain joins TRBV10-3 and TRBJ2-7, with 10 bases identical to TRBD1. J lost 2 bases, V lost 7 bases, and 5 bases had no gene match. Germline CDR1 reads ENHRY; CDR2 reads SYGVKD. The CDR3 spans 14 residues.

The V gene is TRBV19, the J gene TRBJ2-2; TRBD1 matches at 10 bases. The CDR3 consists of 17 residues. The V segment lost 3 bases and the J segment 4 bases; nucleotides outside the gene matches: 8. Germline CDR1 LNHDA, CDR2 SQIVND (reference sequence). The CDR3, as DNA: TGTGCCAGTAGTATTTATTCGGGACAGGGGTTCACCGGGGAGCTGTTTTTT. Protein sequence: CASSIYSGQGFTGELFF.

The chain uses TRBV18 and TRBJ2-7, with D possibly matching TRBD1 (5 bases). The CDR3 totals 14 residues. V lost 2 bases, J lost 0 bases, and 8 bases lay in between. Germline values: CDR1 KGHSH, CDR2 LQKENI. CDR3 protein: CASSPNQGSYEQYF. The CDR3 region has the DNA TGTGCCAGCTCACCAAATCAGGGCTCCTACGAGCAGTACTTC.

This clone was found a few times. CDR3 protein: CSASYEDTQYF. The CDR3 DNA reads as TGCAGTGCTAGCTACGAAGATACGCAGTATTTT. The chain is built from TRBV20-1 and TRBJ2-3; D not resolved. The germline V and J ends were trimmed by 3 bases and 5 bases, with 6 bases remaining between them. The germline gives CDR1 DFQATT, CDR2 SNEGSKA (reference sequence). The CDR3 runs to 11 residues.

In this sample, this clone turned up a few times. The chain carries TRBV20-1 and TRBJ1-2, with D possibly matching TRBD1 (6 bases). Germline V gives CDR1 DFQATT, CDR2 SNEGSKA (reference sequence). Trimming removed 5 bases at V and 6 bases at J, with 10 bases between. The CDR3 is made up of 11 amino acids. The CDR3 spells CSAWTAHGYTF. CDR3 sequence (DNA): TGCAGTGCTTGGACAGCCCATGGCTACACCTTC.

This clone was detected only a few times. The chain couples TRBV29-1 to TRBJ2-5; D is undetermined. CDR3 size: 12 residues. Germline loops: CDR1 SQVTM, CDR2 ANQGSEA. V gave up 7 bases and J gave up 5 bases, with 14 bases separating them. The DNA of the CDR3 is TGCAGCGGAATCCCGTCCGCGGAGACCCAGTACTTC. This codes for CSGIPSAETQYF.

The J gene is TRBJ1-1, the V gene TRBV23-1; D call uncertain. TRBV23-1 is an ORF for which the function is uncertain. Trimming pared 7 bases from V and 4 bases from J, leaving 31 bases between. The CDR3 runs 19 residues. CDR3 loop: CASTLSPQLGLRAGTEAFF. The CDR3 nucleotides are TGCGCCAGCACTTTAAGCCCCCAACTCGGGCTTCGGGCGGGCACTGAAGCTTTCTTT.

The V and J genes are TRBV25-1 and TRBJ1-1, with 7 bases identical to TRBD1. J lost 3 bases, V lost 1 base, and 2 bases had no gene match. Germline loops: CDR1 MGHDK, CDR2 SYGVNS. This CDR3 region has 14 residues. CDR3 nucleotides: TGTGCCAGCAGTGAATTCGGGACAGACACTGAAGCTTTCTTT. Translated, it gives CASSEFGTDTEAFF.

This clone was found a few times. The chain recombines TRBV5-1 with TRBJ2-5; 9 bases match TRBD1. This CDR3 spans 14 amino acids. Germline CDR1 is SGHRS and CDR2 is YFSETQ. Trimming cost V 0 bases and J 5 bases; bases outside gene matches: 2. DNA for the CDR3: TGCGCCAGCAGCTTGGAGGGGACAGGGGAGACCCAGTACTTC. It translates to CASSLEGTGETQYF.

There are a few counts of this clone. Other DNA sequences from this sample encode an identical CDR3 as well. The V and J genes are TRBV13 and TRBJ2-3, with D tentatively TRBD2 (5 bases). This CDR3 comprises 17 residues. Trimming took off 2 bases at V and 4 bases at J, with 19 bases between the two ends. CDR1 and CDR2 from the germline V gene are PRHDT and FYEKMQ (reference sequence). CDR3 amino acids: CASSLSYRDARPDTQYF. In DNA form, the CDR3 reads TGTGCCAGCAGCTTAAGCTACCGGGATGCCAGGCCAGATACGCAGTATTTT.

This clone came up a few times. The chain employs TRBV28 and TRBJ2-3; 9 nucleotides match TRBD1. V was pared by 6 bases and J by 5 bases, with 9 bases of the junction left unmatched. There are 15 residues in the CDR3. CDR1 and CDR2 (germline): MDHEN, SYDVKM. DNA of the CDR3: TGTGCCAGCAGCTCCATAGGGACAGGGAAAGATACGCAGTATTTT. Its translation: CASSSIGTGKDTQYF.

The chain couples TRBV6-1 to TRBJ1-1; D is unresolved. This CDR3 is built from 15 residues. Germline V gives CDR1 MNHNS, CDR2 SASEGT. Trimming shortened V by 4 bases and J by 0 bases, and 12 bases separated the two germline ends. The CDR3 coding sequence is TGTGCCAGCAGTGTGGTTGGTACAATGAACACTGAAGCTTTCTTT. Amino acids: CASSVVGTMNTEAFF.

This clone has more than one count but fewer than ten. V usage is TRBV18 and J usage is TRBJ1-2, with TRBD1 as a possible D gene (5 bases). CDR3 length equals 14 residues. V lost 4 bases to trimming and J lost 5 bases, with 14 bases between them. The germline V gene has CDR1 KGHSH and CDR2 LQKENI. This CDR3 is CASSRPAEGYGYTF. The CDR3 DNA sequence: TGTGCCAGCTCACGACCCGCGGAGGGGTATGGCTACACCTTC.

Here the CDR3 reads CSVESGDGYTF. The CDR3 nucleotides are TGCAGCGTTGAAAGCGGGGATGGCTACACCTTC. The chain links TRBV29-1 to TRBJ1-2; D call uncertain. CDR1 and CDR2 from the germline V gene are SQVTM and ANQGSEA. V shed 2 bases and J shed 6 bases, with 7 bases lying between them. The CDR3 extends over 11 amino acids.